The 29 T cell receptor beta chains reported below all come from one sample, sequenced in a study of blood T cell repertoires in COVID-19. The method was immunoSEQ multiplex PCR; TCRdb's version includes in-frame clones alone and lacks a portion of them. The sample lists 170,000 or so clones, about 90% occurring once. The specimen was PBMCs or T cells enriched from blood (not recorded which). Every receptor here comes from a woman between 45 and 65 years old who had recovered from COVID-19.

This chain uses TRBV30 with TRBJ1-3; D gene ambiguous. Trimming cost V 4 bases and J 0 bases, with 7 bases left between them. There are 13 residues in the CDR3. Germline loops: CDR1 GTSNPN, CDR2 SVGIG (reference sequence). CDR3 amino acids: CAWTGISGNTIYF. CDR3 in DNA: TGTGCCTGGACGGGGATCTCTGGAAACACCATATATTTT.

V usage is TRBV3-1 (or the pseudogene TRBV3-2) and J usage is TRBJ1-3; no clear D. Per the germline V gene, CDR1 is LGHDT and CDR2 is YNNKEL (reference sequence). The CDR3 contains 15 residues. The germline V and J ends were trimmed by 4 bases and 4 bases, with 14 bases remaining between them. CDR3 sequence: CASSPDKGGGNTIYF. As DNA, the CDR3 is TGTGCCAGCAGCCCCGACAAGGGAGGGGGAAACACCATATATTTT.

The chain uses TRBV29-1 and TRBJ2-7; tentatively, D is TRBD2 (6 bases). This CDR3 is 16 amino acids long. CDR1 SQVTM and CDR2 ANQGSEA come from the germline V gene. V was clipped by 6 bases and J by 3 bases, with 24 bases between them. CDR3 coding DNA: TGCAGCGTGAGTGGCACCGGGACTGGCGGATTCTACGAGCAGTACTTC. It is translated as CSVSGTGTGGFYEQYF.

The chain employs TRBV19 and TRBJ2-7; 12 bases match TRBD2. This CDR3 has 15 amino acids. CDR1 is LNHDA and CDR2 is SQIVND in the germline V gene (reference sequence). V lost 3 bases and J lost 1; bases outside the gene matches: 1. CDR3 DNA sequence: TGTGCCAGTAGTATCCTAGCGGGAGGGTCCTACGAGCAGTACTTC. Protein sequence: CASSILAGGSYEQYF.

This rearrangement joins TRBV27 to TRBJ2-7; 13 bases match TRBD2. V lost 6 bases to trimming and J lost 2 bases; unmatched junction nucleotides: 7. Germline V gene lookup returns CDR1 MNHEY and CDR2 SMNVEV (reference sequence). The CDR3 runs to 16 residues. CDR3: CASSTNGLAGAYEQYF. CDR3 coding DNA: TGTGCCAGCAGCACCAACGGACTAGCGGGAGCCTACGAGCAGTACTTC.

This clone was detected a few times. J is TRBJ1-1 and V is TRBV7-2; no firm D call. The V and J ends lost 1 base and 4 bases respectively, with 7 bases between them. CDR3 length: 13 amino acids. CDR1 is SGHTA and CDR2 is FQGNSA in the germline V gene. In nucleotides, the CDR3 is TGTGCCAGCAGCTTAGAGCCGATCACTGAAGCTTTCTTT. Translation gives CASSLEPITEAFF.

This chain uses TRBV6-5 with TRBJ2-7, with a possible D match to TRBD1 (5 bases). The CDR3 consists of 12 residues. V was shortened by 2 bases and J by 4 bases, with 6 bases between the two germline ends. In germline, CDR1 is MNHEY, CDR2 SVGAGI. DNA of the CDR3: TGTGCCAGCAGTTACGACAGATACGAGCAGTACTTC. Amino acid sequence: CASSYDRYEQYF.

V and J are TRBV10-2 and TRBJ1-4, with D perhaps matching TRBD1 (6 bases). Trimming removed 7 bases at V and 0 bases at J, with 15 bases between. The V gene's germline CDR1 is WSHSY and CDR2 SAAADI. This CDR3 is 16 amino acids long. The CDR3 bases are TGCGCCAGCACCTCATTGAACAGGGCAACTAATGAAAAACTGTTTTTT. Amino acid sequence: CASTSLNRATNEKLFF.

The J gene is TRBJ1-1, the V gene TRBV18, with D possibly being TRBD1 (6 bases). V was trimmed by 2 bases and J by 5 bases, leaving 18 bases between them. CDR3 size: 16 residues. Germline V lookup: CDR1 KGHSH, CDR2 LQKENI. The CDR3 DNA reads as TGTGCCAGCTCACCAGTACAGGGAGGCGGGAGTACTGAAGCTTTCTTT. Protein sequence: CASSPVQGGGSTEAFF.

The count of this clone is one. The CDR3 DNA reads TGTGCCAGCAGCTTAGCGGGGACATACGGCTACACCTTC. Translated: CASSLAGTYGYTF. The chain couples TRBV7-9 to TRBJ1-2; possibly TRBD1 for D (6 bases). CDR1 is SEHNR, CDR2 FQNEAQ, per germline (reference sequence). The CDR3 runs to 13 residues. With 0 bases removed from V and 8 bases from J, the gap between germline ends came to 10 bases.

This clone appeared a few times. The rearrangement joins TRBV7-8 to TRBJ2-5; 12 nucleotides line up with TRBD2. The CDR3 is made up of 18 amino acids. Germline V gives CDR1 SGHVS, CDR2 FQNEAQ. Germline trimming cut 2 bases from V and 5 bases from J; bases unmatched to any gene: 12. The CDR3 sequence: CASSLHLLAGGHGETQYF. The DNA for the CDR3 is TGTGCCAGCAGCTTACACCTTCTAGCGGGAGGGCACGGTGAGACCCAGTACTTC.

The V gene is TRBV9, the J gene TRBJ1-1; TRBD1 might be the D (5 bases). CDR1 and CDR2 (germline): SGDLS, YYNGEE. Trimming cost V 0 bases and J 0 bases, with 9 bases left between them. The CDR3 covers 15 residues. CDR3 residues: CASSVGWGVNTEAFF. In DNA, the CDR3 is TGTGCCAGCAGCGTAGGATGGGGCGTGAACACTGAAGCTTTCTTT. Full variable domain (remainder filled in from reference TRBV9 and TRBJ1-1): DSGVTQTPKHLITATGQRVTLRCSPRSGDLSVYWYQQSLDQGLQFLIQYYNGEERAKGNILERFSAQQFPDLHSELNLSSLELGDSALYFCASSVGWGVNTEAFFGQGTRLTVV.

The chain recombines TRBV9 with TRBJ2-7; tentative D call: TRBD1 (6 bases). Germline loops: CDR1 SGDLS, CDR2 YYNGEE. There are 16 residues in the CDR3. V dropped 0 bases and J dropped 0 bases, with 13 bases sitting between them. The CDR3 region is CASSVGPQGYSYEQYF. DNA of the CDR3: TGTGCCAGCAGCGTAGGCCCACAGGGATACTCCTACGAGCAGTACTTC.

The V and J genes are TRBV23-1 and TRBJ1-1; weak D call: TRBD1 (6 bases). TRBV23-1 is annotated as an ORF whose role is uncertain. The V end lost 0 bases, the J end lost 4 bases, and 27 bases lay between the germline ends. CDR3 size: 20 residues. The CDR3 nucleotides are TGCGCCAGCAGTCAATCGAAGGACAGCGGGGGGGTATCGGTTCGCACTGAAGCTTTCTTT. As protein: CASSQSKDSGGVSVRTEAFF.

The CDR3 region has the DNA TGTGCCAGTAGTATACGGGGAGCGGCCACTGAAGCTTTCTTT. Translation: CASSIRGAATEAFF. The V gene is TRBV19, the J gene TRBJ1-1; D is ambiguous. CDR1 and CDR2 (germline): LNHDA, SQIVND (reference sequence). V dropped 2 bases and J dropped 4 bases, with 11 bases sitting between them. The CDR3 is 14 amino acids.

This chain uses TRBV19 with TRBJ2-5, with TRBD2 matching over 8 bases. CDR3 length equals 14 residues. Germline CDR1 LNHDA, CDR2 SQIVND (reference sequence). J gave up 5 bases and V 7 bases, and 9 bases lay outside the gene matches. The CDR3 is CASTNRAGGETQYF. Here the CDR3 DNA reads TGTGCCAGTACCAATAGGGCGGGAGGTGAGACCCAGTACTTC. Full variable domain (missing parts from reference TRBV19 and TRBJ2-5): DGGITQSPKYLFRKEGQNVTLSCEQNLNHDAMYWYRQDPGQGLRLIYYSQIVNDFQKGDIAEGYSVSREKKESFPLTVTSAQKNPTAFYLCASTNRAGGETQYFGPGTRLLVL.

The chain uses TRBV5-1 and TRBJ1-5; 7 bases match TRBD1. The CDR3 sequence is 14 residues long. V shed 4 bases and J 9 bases; nucleotides not matched to a gene: 10. Germline V gives CDR1 SGHRS, CDR2 YFSETQ. The CDR3 DNA is TGCGCCAGCAGCCCCGGGACAGCGGGGGGGCCCCAGCATTTT. Translated, it gives CASSPGTAGGPQHF.

This clone was counted a single time. V and J are TRBV30 and TRBJ2-2; D remains unclear. The V and J ends lost 5 bases and 8 bases respectively, with 9 bases between them. Germline V gene data show CDR1 as GTSNPN and CDR2 as SVGIG (reference sequence). The CDR3 length is 11 residues. The CDR3 protein is CAWSAEGELFF. The CDR3 bases are TGTGCCTGGTCCGCGGAAGGGGAGCTGTTTTTT. Variable domain in full (rest from reference TRBV30 and TRBJ2-2): SQTIHQWPATLVQPVGSPLSLECTVEGTSNPNLYWYRQAAGRGLQLLFYSVGIGQISSEVPQNLSASRPQDRQFILSSKKLLLSDSGFYLCAWSAEGELFFGEGSRLTVL.

The chain is built from TRBV5-4 and TRBJ1-1; D might be TRBD1 (6 bases). The V and J ends lost 4 bases and 0 bases respectively, with 10 bases between them. This CDR3 is 14 amino acids long. Germline lookup yields CDR1 SGHNT and CDR2 YYREEE (reference sequence). The CDR3 nucleotides read TGTGCCAGCAGCCGGACAGTAATGAACACTGAAGCTTTCTTT. This codes for CASSRTVMNTEAFF.

This CDR3 is CASSLQGGTQQYF. As DNA, the CDR3 is TGTGCCAGCAGCTTACAGGGGGGTACGCAGCAGTACTTC. The chain is built from TRBV7-3 and TRBJ2-7, with D possibly matching TRBD1 (7 bases). The CDR3 has 13 amino acids. Germline CDR1 is SGHTA and CDR2 is FQGTGA. V lost 2 bases and J 8 bases, leaving 13 bases between the germline ends.

The chain carries TRBV21-1 and TRBJ2-7; TRBD2, as called in the table, went unchecked against the DNA. TRBV21-1 is a recognized pseudogene. The CDR3 is 15 amino acids. The CDR3 protein is CASSKWAGASYEQYF. CDR3 nucleotide sequence: TGTGCCAGCAGCAAATGGGCGGGGGCCTCCTACGAGCAGTACTTC.

The chain couples TRBV28 to TRBJ2-1; perhaps TRBD2 as D (6 bases). V was cut by 3 bases and J by 8 bases, with 11 bases left in between. The CDR3 contains 13 residues. Germline V gives CDR1 MDHEN, CDR2 SYDVKM. CDR3 nucleotides: TGTGCCAGCAGTTTTCGGGGGTACTATGAGCAGTTCTTC. This encodes CASSFRGYYEQFF.

This clone was seen just once. V usage is TRBV14 and J usage is TRBJ1-1, with D unclear. Trimming left V 4 bases short and J 9 bases short, with 12 bases between. Germline V gene lookup returns CDR1 SGHDN and CDR2 FVKESK. This CDR3 is 12 amino acids long. In DNA, the CDR3 is TGTGCCAGCAGCCTAGTTGGGAGCAAAGCTTTCTTT. As protein: CASSLVGSKAFF.

The chain links TRBV7-9 to TRBJ1-3; TRBD1 agrees at 9 bases. This CDR3 region has 19 residues. Germline lookup yields CDR1 SEHNR and CDR2 FQNEAQ (reference sequence). V was pared by 1 base and J by 0 bases, with 10 bases of the junction left unmatched. As DNA, the CDR3 is TGTGCCAGCAGCTTAGTCCAGGGACAGGGCTACAGCTCTGGAAACACCATATATTTT. Translating gives CASSLVQGQGYSSGNTIYF. The entire variable domain, with the rest obtained from reference TRBV7-9 and TRBJ1-3, is as follows: DTGVSQNPRHKITKRGQNVTFRCDPISEHNRLYWYRQTLGQGPEFLTYFQNEAQLEKSRLLSDRFSAERPKGSFSTLEIQRTEQGDSAMYLCASSLVQGQGYSSGNTIYFGEGSWLTVV.

The genes are TRBV25-1 and TRBJ2-4; TRBD1 matches at 9 bases. V lost 7 bases, J lost 4 bases, and 2 bases stayed unmatched. Germline V gene data show CDR1 as MGHDK and CDR2 as SYGVNS. This CDR3 spans 13 amino acids. The CDR3 DNA reads TGTGCCAGCAAAGGACAGGGGAAAAACATTCAGTACTTC. Its protein is CASKGQGKNIQYF.

The chain carries TRBV6-5 and TRBJ1-6; D is possibly TRBD1 (5 bases). CDR1 MNHEY and CDR2 SVGAGI come from the germline V gene. This CDR3 region has 15 residues. V was clipped by 2 bases and J by 5 bases, with 10 bases between them. CDR3 coding DNA: TGTGCCAGCAGTTACAGGGTAGGGGATAATTCACCCCTCCACTTT. Residues: CASSYRVGDNSPLHF.

The CDR3, as DNA: TGTGCCTGGGCAGACAGAGCAAACAATCAGCCCCAGCATTTT. It translates to CAWADRANNQPQHF. V and J are TRBV30 and TRBJ1-5; tentative D call: TRBD1 (5 bases). The germline gives CDR1 GTSNPN, CDR2 SVGIG (reference sequence). CDR3 length: 14 residues. The V and J ends lost 5 bases and 3 bases respectively, with 14 bases between them. The entire variable domain, with the rest obtained from reference TRBV30 and TRBJ1-5, is as follows: SQTIHQWPATLVQPVGSPLSLECTVEGTSNPNLYWYRQAAGRGLQLLFYSVGIGQISSEVPQNLSASRPQDRQFILSSKKLLLSDSGFYLCAWADRANNQPQHFGDGTRLSIL.

V is TRBV11-2 and J is TRBJ2-7, with 7 bases identical to TRBD1. V was clipped by 5 bases and J by 4 bases; unmatched bases: 14. Germline CDR1 reads SGHAT; CDR2 reads FQNNGV. CDR3 length: 16 amino acids. CDR3: CASSASSGTVIYEQYF. Written as DNA, the CDR3 is TGTGCCAGCAGCGCATCATCCGGGACAGTAATTTACGAGCAGTACTTC.

The J gene is TRBJ1-2, the V gene TRBV27; 7 bases line up with TRBD1. In germline, CDR1 is MNHEY, CDR2 SMNVEV (reference sequence). Trimming at V came to 5 bases and at J to 4 bases, leaving 4 bases not matched to a gene. This CDR3 is built from 13 residues. This chain's CDR3 is CASSQTGPYGYTF. Written as DNA, the CDR3 is TGTGCCAGCAGTCAGACAGGGCCCTATGGCTACACCTTC.